Listed here are 25 T cell receptor beta chains from one sample, sequenced in a study of CD8 T cells in Susac syndrome (dated by TCRdb to the late 2010s). Libraries came from the immunoSEQ multiplex PCR assay. RNA was extracted using the RNeasy kit, and roughly 0.45 to 1 ug of the RNA was reverse transcribed with random hexamers. The public reads were run again by TCRdb, first through fastp at Q25 and then through MiXCR, and only productive beta chains were kept. Rows are unified per CDR3 protein, each entry keeping the most common DNA and genes. The sample data list under 200,000 distinct CDR3 sequences, and roughly 94% of these were observed just once. The top ten constitute under 0.085% of the sample. The sample comprised CD4+ T cells from PBMCs. Every receptor here comes from a human donor in good health.

The chain employs TRBV12-3 or TRBV12-4 and TRBJ2-5; no reliable D call. The CDR3 totals 10 residues. The ends were cut back, 5 bases at V and 9 bases at J, with 7 bases in the middle. The CDR3 nucleotides read TGTGCCAGCAGTGGAAGGGCCCAGTACTTC. It specifies CASSGRAQYF.

In this sample, this clonotype turned up once. CDR3 amino acids: CSAHKTGDTEAFF. The CDR3 coding sequence is TGCAGTGCTCACAAAACAGGGGACACTGAAGCTTTCTTT. The chain recombines TRBV20-1 with TRBJ1-1, with TRBD1 identical over 7 bases. The V and J ends lost 5 bases and 3 bases, in that order; junction bases with no gene match: 6. CDR3 length: 13 amino acids. Germline V CDR1 and CDR2: DFQATT, SNEGSKA (reference sequence).

This clonotype was seen once. This chain uses TRBV11-2 with TRBJ2-2; 7 nucleotides match TRBD2. Germline CDR1 is SGHAT and CDR2 is FQNNGV. CDR3 length equals 14 residues. V lost 1 base to trimming and J lost 7 bases; unmatched junction nucleotides: 3. This chain's CDR3 is CASSLGDYHGELFF. The DNA of the CDR3 is TGTGCCAGCAGCTTAGGGGACTACCACGGGGAGCTGTTTTTT.

The chain combines TRBV28 with TRBJ1-3, with D possibly being TRBD1 (5 bases). Per germline, CDR1 MDHEN and CDR2 SYDVKM. This CDR3 comprises 14 residues. V was trimmed by 1 base and J by 4 bases, leaving 8 bases between them. The CDR3 here is CASSLSGPGNTIYF. CDR3 nucleotide sequence: TGTGCCAGCAGTTTATCAGGGCCCGGAAACACCATATATTTT.

The J gene is TRBJ1-5, the V gene TRBV6-6, with D possibly being TRBD1 (6 bases). Trimming shortened V by 0 bases and J by 6 bases, and 12 bases separated the two germline ends. This CDR3 comprises 15 residues. The V gene's germline CDR1 is MNHNY and CDR2 SVGAGI (reference sequence). This chain's CDR3 is CASSYSRQGLQPQHF. CDR3 coding DNA: TGTGCCAGCAGTTACTCAAGGCAGGGGCTTCAGCCCCAGCATTTT.

This clonotype came up once. The rearrangement links TRBV2 to TRBJ2-5; D possibly corresponds to TRBD1 (5 bases). The CDR3 contains 15 residues. V was clipped by 2 bases and J by 5 bases, with 15 bases between them. Germline CDR1 is SNHLY and CDR2 is FYNNEI. The CDR3 DNA sequence: TGTGCCAGCAGTGAACCCGGCTTGGGGCGGGAGACCCAGTACTTC. Residues: CASSEPGLGRETQYF.

In its sample, this clonotype was seen a few times. The chain joins TRBV9 to TRBJ2-2; 10 bases match TRBD1. V dropped 4 bases and J dropped 0; count of bases not matched to a gene: 3. This CDR3 is 16 amino acids long. Germline lookup yields CDR1 SGDLS and CDR2 YYNGEE. This chain's CDR3 is CASSTGQGANTGELFF. The CDR3 nucleotides are TGTGCCAGCAGCACCGGACAGGGGGCGAACACCGGGGAGCTGTTTTTT.

The rearrangement uses TRBV20-1 and TRBJ2-7; the D gene could be TRBD1 or TRBD2 (5 bases each). Trimming took 4 bases from V and 2 from J, leaving 18 bases between them. The CDR3 runs to 15 residues. Germline V gene data show CDR1 as DFQATT and CDR2 as SNEGSKA (reference sequence). The CDR3: CSATPGPGGAYEQYF. DNA of the CDR3: TGCAGTGCTACCCCGGGACCCGGAGGAGCCTACGAGCAGTACTTC.

The CDR3: CASSFANRHGEQYF. In DNA form, the CDR3 reads TGTGCCAGCAGCTTCGCCAACCGACACGGCGAGCAGTACTTC. The chain links TRBV11-2 to TRBJ2-7; D unresolved. Per germline, CDR1 SGHAT and CDR2 FQNNGV. Trimming pared 3 bases from V and 6 bases from J, leaving 15 bases between. The CDR3 loop spans 14 amino acids.

The J gene is TRBJ2-7, the V gene TRBV6-2 or TRBV6-3; 9 nucleotides align to TRBD1. V gave up 5 bases and J gave up 3 bases; unmatched junction bases: 8. Looked up from germline, CDR1 is MNHEY and CDR2 is SVGEGT. The CDR3 runs 15 residues. Here the CDR3 reads CASSPLDRGGYEQYF. The DNA of the CDR3 is TGTGCCAGCAGTCCTCTGGACAGGGGAGGCTACGAGCAGTACTTC.

The chain combines TRBV7-9 with TRBJ1-5, with D possibly matching TRBD1 (5 bases). The CDR3 extends over 14 amino acids. V was clipped by 5 bases and J by 5 bases, with 13 bases between them. Per germline, CDR1 SEHNR and CDR2 FQNEAQ (reference sequence). CDR3 sequence: CASSMGRPDQPQHF. CDR3 sequence (DNA): TGTGCCAGCAGCATGGGACGGCCAGATCAGCCCCAGCATTTT.

The count of this clonotype is one. The chain uses TRBV15 and TRBJ2-7, with D hard to call. Trimming stripped 0 bases from V and 3 bases from J, with 6 bases between. The CDR3 totals 13 residues. Germline V CDR1 and CDR2: LNHNV, YYDKDF (reference sequence). CDR3 sequence (DNA): TGTGCCACCAGCAGAGATCGCGGCTACGAGCAGTACTTC. This sequence encodes CATSRDRGYEQYF.

The CDR3 spells CASSLGRREAFF. CDR3 DNA: TGTGCCAGCAGCTTGGGTCGGAGGGAAGCTTTCTTT. The rearrangement links TRBV5-8 to TRBJ1-1, with D hard to call. Trimming removed 0 bases from V and 8 bases from J, with 8 bases in between. The CDR3 extends over 12 amino acids. The germline CDR1 and CDR2 sequences are SGHTS and YDEGEE.

The rearrangement uses TRBV5-1 and TRBJ1-3; possibly TRBD1 for D (6 bases). V lost 0 bases, J lost 4 bases, and 11 bases lay in between. CDR3 size: 15 residues. Germline V gene lookup returns CDR1 SGHRS and CDR2 YFSETQ. The CDR3 is CASSLGGQPGNTIYF. CDR3 nucleotides: TGCGCCAGCAGCTTGGGGGGGCAGCCCGGAAACACCATATATTTT.

The chain is built from TRBV20-1 and TRBJ1-5; perhaps TRBD1 as D (5 bases). V was clipped by 0 bases and J by 6 bases, with 9 bases between them. Per germline, CDR1 DFQATT and CDR2 SNEGSKA (reference sequence). This CDR3 comprises 13 residues. The CDR3 sequence is CSARDREVQPQHF. In nucleotides, the CDR3 is TGCAGTGCTAGAGACAGGGAGGTTCAGCCCCAGCATTTT.

The chain joins TRBV5-4 to TRBJ2-5, with D perhaps being TRBD1 or TRBD2 (5 bases each). Germline V lookup: CDR1 SGHNT, CDR2 YYREEE (reference sequence). V was cut by 9 bases and J by 5 bases, with 14 bases left in between. The CDR3 sequence is 12 residues long. CDR3 sequence: CATAEGSETQYF. The CDR3 DNA is TGTGCCACCGCCGAGGGGTCGGAGACCCAGTACTTC.

J is TRBJ2-7 and V is TRBV6-2 or TRBV6-3; D uncertain. Germline V gives CDR1 MNHEY, CDR2 SVGEGT. The CDR3 has 13 residues. V was clipped by 0 bases and J by 2 bases, with 5 bases between them. CDR3 loop: CASSYSTPYEQYF. The DNA for the CDR3 is TGTGCCAGCAGTTACTCGACGCCCTACGAGCAGTACTTC.

The rearrangement links TRBV27 to TRBJ2-1; 13 nucleotides align to TRBD2. The CDR3 is 20 amino acids. CDR1 is MNHEY, CDR2 SMNVEV, per germline (reference sequence). The V and J ends lost 4 bases and 2 bases, in that order; junction bases with no gene match: 14. The CDR3: CASSSLYIGLAGVPYNEQFF. The DNA for the CDR3 is TGTGCCAGCAGTTCACTCTACATAGGACTAGCGGGAGTCCCCTACAATGAGCAGTTCTTC.

The rearrangement joins TRBV20-1 to TRBJ2-5; D might be TRBD1 (7 bases). V lost 8 bases and J 7 bases, leaving 20 bases between the germline ends. From germline, CDR1 is DFQATT and CDR2 SNEGSKA (reference sequence). This CDR3 is 13 amino acids long. CDR3 protein: CSKGRTGHGTQYF. The CDR3 bases are TGCAGTAAGGGGAGGACAGGACATGGGACCCAGTACTTC.

CDR3 loop: CASSGGQGTGELFF. DNA for the CDR3: TGTGCCAGCAGTGGGGGACAGGGGACCGGGGAGCTGTTTTTT. V and J are TRBV28 and TRBJ2-2; 10 nucleotides agree with TRBD1. The CDR3 covers 14 residues. Per germline, CDR1 MDHEN and CDR2 SYDVKM. J was trimmed by 5 bases and V by 5 bases; bases with no gene match: 2.

The V call is TRBV12-3 or TRBV12-4, the J call TRBJ1-5; 7 bases match TRBD1. This CDR3 is 14 amino acids long. Trimming took 5 bases from V and 5 from J; bases not matched to a gene: 6. The CDR3 is CASSDREGHQPQHF. CDR3 DNA sequence: TGTGCCAGCAGTGACAGGGAAGGACATCAGCCCCAGCATTTT.

The rearrangement uses TRBV5-1 and TRBJ2-1, with D unclear. The germline CDR1 and CDR2 sequences are SGHRS and YFSETQ. CDR3 size: 14 residues. With 0 bases removed from V and 0 bases from J, the gap between germline ends came to 4 bases. In DNA, the CDR3 is TGCGCCAGCAGCTTGGGGCGCTCCTACAATGAGCAGTTCTTC. This translates into CASSLGRSYNEQFF.

This sequence joins TRBV3-1 and TRBJ2-2; weak D call: TRBD2 (5 bases). The CDR3 length is 17 residues. The ends were cut back, 0 bases at V and 3 bases at J, with 14 bases in the middle. Germline-derived CDR1 and CDR2 are LGHDT and YNNKEL (reference sequence). CDR3 sequence reads: CASSQDGLPRDTGELFF. The CDR3 nucleotides are TGTGCCAGCAGCCAAGATGGACTCCCCCGGGACACCGGGGAGCTGTTTTTT.

The chain carries TRBV5-1 and TRBJ2-4, with 7 bases matching TRBD1. Germline V gives CDR1 SGHRS, CDR2 YFSETQ. V lost 2 bases and J lost 5; bases outside the gene matches: 1. The CDR3 has 13 residues. The CDR3 protein is CASSFDRENIQYF. CDR3 bases: TGCGCCAGCAGCTTCGACAGGGAAAACATTCAGTACTTC.

This sequence joins TRBV3-1 and TRBJ1-5, with a possible D match to TRBD1 (5 bases). CDR1 LGHDT and CDR2 YNNKEL come from the germline V gene (reference sequence). The CDR3 contains 13 residues. Trimming removed 4 bases at V and 5 bases at J, with 9 bases between. The CDR3 spells CASSPTGHQPQHF. The DNA of the CDR3 is TGTGCCAGCAGCCCTACGGGGCATCAGCCCCAGCATTTT.